A single TCR beta chain is shown here with its context. There are many counts of this clonotype. There is no known antigen for this receptor. One base away there is no much larger clone; base qualities are not given. At the junction V is shortened by 4 bases and J by 0 bases, with 14 bases in between. Sequences SGHTS (CDR1) and YDEGEE (CDR2) are obtained from the germline V gene. From the cysteine up to the phenylalanine, the CDR3 has a length of 17 residues. Just CDR3 DNA is preserved here, 51 bases in frame from base 1. These data originate in a study of T cell repertoires in cytomegalovirus infection (dated by TCRdb to about 2019). Notes on the research overall: The HLA type of each donor mattered for the analysis, because public TCR beta signatures pointed to carriage of CMV infection along with the matching HLA type.

Data came from an Illumina HiSeq 1500. TCRdb applied fastp at Q25 and MiXCR to the public reads, then kept only in-frame beta chains. Each entry merges the rows of one CDR3 protein and shows their most common DNA and genes. Within this sample are about 140,000 distinct CDR3 sequences, with about 6.1% of them counted one time only. The ten most abundant clones make up more than 15% of the sample. Overall study outcomes, separate from this receptor: Cumulative frequency of public TCR beta family members discriminated carriers of CMV infection plus the relevant HLA type in this cohort and an independent approximately 350-donor cohort. The ex vivo response was dominated by HLA-C-restricted CMV-specific TCR beta clonotypes, which also provided the single most frequent clonotype in two of eight donors.

The specimen was PBMCs. The chain is assembled from TRBV5-8 and TRBJ2-6; no confident D gene assignment can be made. The sequence came from a human donor in good health (CMV status not recorded). Some clones in this sample may be carry-over from other donors' samples. The DNA sequence reads TGTGCCAGCAGCCGCTTTGGCCGGAGCTCTGGGGCCAACGTCCTGACTTTC. The translation is CASSRFGRSSGANVLTF.